These T cell receptor beta chains were read from a single sample in a study of control samples from healthy donors and cancer patients. Assay: immunoSEQ multiplex PCR; the TCRdb copy retains only in-frame clones and omits some. The sample consists of about 140,000 clones, 75% to 95% of them appearing once. The source material was blood. All receptors come from a man between 18 and 29 years old in good health. Both conserved end residues are part of each CDR3. Each record gives: J gene, D gene, V gene, clone size, CDR3 DNA, CDR3 protein. The D gene is left open where the match is weak. The size entry is marked missing in some rows and otherwise reads once, few, many or a size class.

>TRBJ2-1|TRBD1|TRBV4-1|NA
TGCGCCAGCAGCCAAGTGGACAGGGAGGTTAGGGAGCAGTTCTTC
CASSQVDREVREQFF
>TRBJ2-6|TRBD1|TRBV10-1|NA
TGCGCCAACAGGGGCTCTGGGGCCAACGTCCTGACTTTC
CANRGSGANVLTF
>TRBJ2-3|NA|TRBV11-3|NA
TGTGCCAGCAGCGACCGGGACGGAGCAGATACGCAGTATTTT
CASSDRDGADTQYF
>TRBJ1-6|TRBD1|TRBV18|once
TGTGCCAGCTCACCGACAGGGTGGCCACCCCTCCACTTT
CASSPTGWPPLHF
>TRBJ2-7|TRBD2|TRBV2|NA
TGTGCCAGCAGTTTTAGCGGGGGGGCCGGTGGAGAGCAGTACTTC
CASSFSGGAGGEQYF
>TRBJ2-3|NA|TRBV19|NA
TGTGCCAGTAGTCCCGCGAAAGGGATGTACACAGATACGCAGTATTTT
CASSPAKGMYTDTQYF
>TRBJ2-1|TRBD2|TRBV29-1|NA
TGCAGCGTCCCAGCGGGAGCCTTCTACAATGAGCAGTTCTTC
CSVPAGAFYNEQFF
>TRBJ2-1|NA|TRBV7-3|few
TGTGCCAGCAGCTTAGTACCGAACCCCCCCTACAATGAGCAGTTCTTC
CASSLVPNPPYNEQFF
>TRBJ2-5|NA|TRBV7-6|NA
TGTGCCAGCAGCTTAGTGGGGTCGAACCAAGAGACCCAGTACTTC
CASSLVGSNQETQYF
>TRBJ2-1|NA|TRBV5-1|NA
TGCGCCAGCAGCATAGGGCAGACCTACAATGAGCAGTTCTTC
CASSIGQTYNEQFF
>TRBJ2-7|NA|TRBV4-3|NA
TGCGCCAGCAGCCAAGATCCGGGGTCAAGCTCCTACGAGCAGTACTTC
CASSQDPGSSSYEQYF
>TRBJ1-1|TRBD1|TRBV14|NA
TGTGCCAGCAGCCAAGGGGGCGACAGGGGGCTTACTGAAGCTTTCTTT
CASSQGGDRGLTEAFF